This T cell receptor beta chain was sequenced for a study of metastatic and nonmetastatic thyroid tumors. Each patient came to thyroid surgery without any prior treatment (of any kind). TCRdb re-analyzed the PCR reads through MiXCR. This sample has 13,000 or so clones, with 28% found just once. This clonotype originated in a female donor with papillary thyroid cancer or a benign thyroid nodule (not recorded which). Some clones in this sample may be carry-over from other donors' samples. The sequenced material came from tumor tissue.

The CDR3 loop is CASSQGQGNHYGYTF. The CDR3 bases are TGCGCCAGCAGCCAGGGACAGGGAAACCACTATGGCTACACCTTC. This chain connects TRBV4-1 to TRBJ1-2, with 9 bases lining up with TRBD1. Germline CDR1 reads MGHRA; CDR2 reads YSYEKL. The CDR3 sequence is 15 residues long. V shed 3 bases, J shed 3 bases, and the junction held 5 bases outside the gene matches.